This is a list of T cell receptor beta chains from one sample in a study of tumor and adjacent non-tumor tissue in lung cancer. TCRdb analysed the multiplex PCR reads with MiXCR anew, one entry per CDR3 protein. This sample has 55,000 to 65,000 distinct CDR3 sequences; about 63% occur once, and the top ten carry 32%. The sequenced sample was distant non-tumor lung tissue. The source is a man between 65 and 79 years old with non-small cell lung cancer. Each CDR3 is given with its conserved first and last residue. The D gene is left open where the match is weak. Expanded clones get a size class; other rows say once, few or many, or leave the size out.

>TRBV12-3/TRBV12-4|NA|many|TRBJ2-7
CASSFGQGRTYF
TGTGCCAGCAGTTTCGGGCAGGGGAGAACGTACTTC
>TRBV19|TRBD1|NA|TRBJ1-1
CATTEKDRDGLQGRAFF
TGTGCCACCACAGAAAAAGACAGGGATGGATTACAGGGGCGAGCTTTCTTT
>TRBV28|TRBD1|NA|TRBJ2-7
CDSSTGTGIFEQYF
TGTGACAGCAGTACCGGGACAGGGATTTTCGAGCAGTACTTC
>TRBV6-5|TRBD2|NA|TRBJ2-7
CASSPYAGTSLSYEKYF
TGTGCCAGCAGTCCATATGCGGGGACTAGCCTATCCTACGAGAAGTACTTC
>TRBV28|TRBD1|once|TRBJ2-7
CDSSFPGTGVPSREEQYF
TGTGACAGCAGTTTTCCAGGGACAGGGGTCCCCTCACGAGAGGAGCAGTACTTC
>TRBV28|NA|few|TRBJ1-6
CASSLNPSPGYNSLLHF
TGTGCCAGCAGTTTGAATCCCTCGCCCGGCTATAATTCACTCCTCCACTTT
>TRBV27|NA|few|TRBJ2-1
CASSTRTRSSYNEQFF
TGTGCCAGCAGTACAAGGACACGAAGCTCCTACAATGAGCAGTTCTTC
>TRBV28|NA|many|TRBJ2-3
CASSLARRAQYF
TGTGCCAGCAGTCTGGCTCGGAGGGCGCAGTATTTT
>TRBV10-3|TRBD1|NA|TRBJ2-7
CATGQGVYYQYF
TGTGCCACGGGACAGGGGGTATACTATCAGTACTTC
>TRBV12-3/TRBV12-4|NA|many|TRBJ2-7
CASSFTYEQYF
TGTGCCAGCAGTTTTACCTACGAGCAGTACTTC
>TRBV5-1|NA|few|TRBJ2-1
CASFGGGEQFF
TGCGCCAGCTTTGGGGGCGGTGAGCAGTTCTTC
>TRBV11-3|NA|NA|TRBJ2-1
CPSSFRGLSYNEQFF
TGTCCTAGCAGCTTTAGGGGTCTCTCCTACAATGAGCAGTTCTTC
>TRBV10-2|NA|many|TRBJ2-3
CATSGNGGADTQYF
TGCGCCACCTCAGGCAACGGGGGTGCAGATACGCAGTATTTT
>TRBV5-1|NA|few|TRBJ2-5
CASKVLVAGETQYF
TGCGCCAGCAAGGTTCTGGTGGCTGGCGAGACCCAGTACTTC
>TRBV4-2|NA|NA|TRBJ1-5
CASNQALSGNGLGQPQHF
TGTGCCAGCAACCAAGCCCTAAGCGGGAACGGACTCGGTCAGCCCCAGCATTTT
>TRBV2|NA|few|TRBJ2-5
CASGREEETQYF
TGTGCCAGCGGCAGGGAGGAGGAGACCCAGTACTTC
>TRBV7-9|TRBD1|NA|TRBJ1-6
CASSPTQGVVSPLHF
TGTGCCAGCAGCCCAACCCAGGGGGTGGTTTCACCCCTCCACTTT
>TRBV6-1|NA|NA|TRBJ1-1
CASSGGAYVGAFF
TGTGCCAGTTCGGGCGGGGCGTACGTTGGAGCCTTCTTT
>TRBV4-1|TRBD1|many|TRBJ2-5
CASSQDRTDRGETQYF
TGCGCCAGCAGCCAAGATAGGACGGACAGGGGTGAGACCCAGTACTTC
>TRBV6-1|TRBD1|many|TRBJ2-7
CASGRQGNYEQYF
TGTGCCAGCGGTAGACAGGGAAACTACGAGCAGTACTTC
>TRBV6-2/TRBV6-3|NA|NA|TRBJ2-3
CAGSKGVGGSTDTQYF
TGTGCCGGCAGTAAGGGTGTGGGGGGAAGCACAGATACGCAGTATTTT
>TRBV11-2|TRBD2|NA|TRBJ2-6
CANSSRGGSSRANVLTF
TGCGCCAACAGCTCCCGGGGGGGTAGCTCTAGGGCCAACGTCCTGACTTTC
>TRBV6-5|NA|NA|TRBJ2-5
CASRPHSQETQYF
TGTGCCAGCCGGCCCCACAGCCAAGAGACCCAGTACTTC
>TRBV11-2|NA|NA|TRBJ2-2
CASSPQEAGELLF
TGTGCCAGCAGTCCACAGGAGGCCGGGGAACTGCTTTTT
>TRBV11-1|NA|NA|TRBJ2-1
CASSLTELYNEQLF
TGTGCCAGCAGCTTGACGGAACTCTACAATGAGCAGCTCTTC
>TRBV29-1|NA|many|TRBJ2-1
CSVEDQGRRSYNEQFF
TGCAGCGTTGAAGATCAGGGCCGTCGCTCCTACAATGAGCAGTTCTTC
>TRBV6-1|NA|once|TRBJ1-5
CASSSDMKYQPQHF
TGTGCCAGCAGTAGCGACATGAAATATCAGCCCCAGCATTTT